This is a list of T cell receptor beta chains from one sample in a study of T cell responses to AZD1222 COVID-19 vaccine. Assay used: immunoSEQ multiplex PCR; TCRdb lists only in-frame clones, some missing. Of nearly 200,000 clones in the sample, approximately 94% are singletons; the top ten hold more than 0.8%. The sequenced sample was peripheral blood, obtained 28 days after the second AZD1222 dose. The receptor set was obtained from an adult who received the AZD1222 COVID-19 vaccine. CDR3s include the opening cysteine and the closing phenylalanine or tryptophan. A D gene is named only where the DNA matches it firmly. Where a row states a size, it is once, few, many or the class of an expanded clone; other rows omit it.

>TRBJ1-1|.|TRBV19|TRBD1
CASRKSTGGNTEAFF
TGTGCCAGTAGAAAATCGACAGGGGGGAACACTGAAGCTTTCTTT
>TRBJ1-6|once|TRBV28|.
CAERGVSYNSPLHF
TGTGCAGAGAGGGGCGTCTCCTATAATTCACCCCTCCACTTT
>TRBJ1-2|once|TRBV3-1/TRBV3-2|.
CASSQDRGTLGYTF
TGTGCCAGCAGCCAAGATCGCGGGACGCTTGGCTACACCTTC
>TRBJ2-2|.|TRBV29-1|.
CSAHGGGELFF
TGCAGCGCCCACGGGGGCGGGGAGCTGTTTTTT
>TRBJ1-2|.|TRBV6-5|.
CASSSRASNYGYTF
TGTGCCAGCAGTTCCCGCGCTTCTAACTATGGCTACACCTTC
>TRBJ2-5|.|TRBV5-1|.
CASSSGLDQETQYF
TGCGCCAGCAGCTCCGGACTTGACCAAGAGACCCAGTACTTC
>TRBJ1-1|.|TRBV3-1/TRBV3-2|.
CASTQKSPRTEAFF
TGTGCCAGCACCCAAAAAAGCCCGCGCACTGAAGCTTTCTTT
>TRBJ2-1|few|TRBV5-1|TRBD2
CASSGPGLAGAEQFF
TGCGCCAGCAGCGGGCCGGGACTAGCGGGGGCCGAGCAGTTCTTC
>TRBJ2-1|.|TRBV19|TRBD2
CASSIVPLAGVFNEQFF
TGTGCCAGTAGTATAGTTCCCCTAGCGGGGGTGTTCAATGAGCAGTTCTTC
>TRBJ1-6|.|TRBV6-5|TRBD1
CASSYFGQGSSPLHF
TGTGCCAGCAGTTACTTTGGACAGGGTTCTTCACCCCTCCACTTT
>TRBJ2-1|.|TRBV4-1|TRBD1
CASSQVGQRSYNEQFF
TGCGCCAGCAGCCAGGTGGGACAGCGCTCCTACAATGAGCAGTTCTTC
>TRBJ1-1|.|TRBV14|.
CASSPSMTNTEAFF
TGTGCCAGCAGCCCTAGCATGACGAACACTGAAGCTTTCTTT
>TRBJ2-2|.|TRBV28|.
CASSFSVPGELFF
TGTGCCAGCAGTTTTTCAGTGCCCGGGGAGCTGTTTTTT
>TRBJ2-2|.|TRBV4-3|TRBD2
CASSQDGLAPPGELFF
TGCGCCAGCAGCCAAGATGGACTAGCGCCCCCCGGGGAGCTGTTTTTT
>TRBJ1-5|.|TRBV20-1|.
CSASHAYSNQPQHF
TGCAGTGCTAGTCACGCTTATAGCAATCAGCCCCAGCATTTT
>TRBJ1-2|.|TRBV14|.
CASSQEGGAQVYGYTF
TGTGCCAGCAGCCAAGAAGGGGGGGCGCAGGTCTATGGCTACACCTTC
>TRBJ1-5|.|TRBV6-6|.
CASSYFGDQPQHF
TGTGCCAGCAGTTACTTCGGGGATCAGCCCCAGCATTTT
>TRBJ2-7|once|TRBV7-9|.
CASSLDRSSYEQYF
TGTGCCAGCAGCCTGGACAGAAGCTCCTACGAGCAGTACTTC
>TRBJ1-1|.|TRBV27|.
CASSTRRGNTEAFF
TGTGCCAGCAGTACCCGACGGGGAAACACTGAAGCTTTCTTT
>TRBJ2-1|.|TRBV9|TRBD1
CASIRPRDRESNEQFF
TGTGCCAGCATCCGTCCTCGGGACAGGGAATCCAATGAGCAGTTCTTC
>TRBJ2-7|.|TRBV7-3|.
CASSLNREHEQYF
TGTGCCAGCAGCTTAAACAGGGAGCACGAGCAGTACTTC
>TRBJ2-7|once|TRBV11-2|.
CASSLGAVLTYEQYF
TGTGCCAGCAGCTTAGGTGCGGTGCTTACCTACGAGCAGTACTTC
>TRBJ1-4|.|TRBV7-6|.
CASSLVGEGEKLFF
TGTGCCAGCAGCTTAGTAGGGGAGGGAGAAAAACTGTTTTTT
>TRBJ2-7|.|TRBV14|.
CASSQDFWSSYEQYF
TGTGCCAGCAGCCAAGATTTTTGGAGCTCCTACGAGCAGTACTTC
>TRBJ1-1|.|TRBV11-2|.
CASSSGGMRGMNTEAFF
TGTGCCAGCAGTTCTGGTGGGATGAGAGGCATGAACACTGAAGCTTTCTTT
>TRBJ1-5|once|TRBV9|TRBD1
CASGREDRMNQPQHF
TGTGCCAGCGGCCGGGAGGACAGGATGAATCAGCCCCAGCATTTT
>TRBJ1-5|.|TRBV4-1|.
CASGTGSNQPQHF
TGCGCCAGCGGGACCGGCAGCAATCAGCCCCAGCATTTT
>TRBJ1-5|.|TRBV19|.
CASSILGQPQHF
TGTGCCAGTAGTATCTTAGGTCAGCCCCAGCATTTT
>TRBJ2-5|.|TRBV28|.
CASSLEGIQETQYF
TGTGCCAGCAGTTTGGAAGGGATCCAAGAGACCCAGTACTTC
>TRBJ1-5|once|TRBV19|.
CASSMLLGVRPQHF
TGTGCCAGTAGTATGCTGTTGGGAGTGAGGCCCCAGCATTTT
>TRBJ2-7|.|TRBV3-1/TRBV3-2|.
CASSQTPQVHSYEQYF
TGTGCCAGCAGCCAGACTCCGCAGGTACATTCCTACGAGCAGTACTTC
>TRBJ1-5|few|TRBV28|.
CASTRPAGQPQHF
TGTGCCAGCACCCGGCCAGCGGGACAGCCCCAGCATTTT
>TRBJ2-3|.|TRBV5-8|.
CASSFQGTTDTQYF
TGTGCCAGCAGCTTTCAGGGAACTACAGATACGCAGTATTTT
>TRBJ1-1|.|TRBV15|.
CATSVGTFSEAFF
TGTGCCACCAGCGTAGGGACTTTCAGTGAAGCTTTCTTT
>TRBJ2-5|.|TRBV14|TRBD2
CASSQGLAGGNQETQYF
TGTGCCAGCAGCCAGGGACTAGCGGGGGGCAACCAAGAGACCCAGTACTTC
>TRBJ2-7|.|TRBV7-3|.
CASSLGGLYEQYF
TGTGCCAGCAGCTTGGGGGGACTCTACGAGCAGTACTTC
>TRBJ2-2|.|TRBV5-5|.
CASSLAPNNQGRGELFF
TGTGCCAGCAGCTTGGCCCCCAACAACCAAGGTCGCGGGGAGCTGTTTTTT
>TRBJ2-3|.|TRBV6-2/TRBV6-3|TRBD1
CASSRQGALGTDTQYF
TGTGCCAGCAGCCGACAGGGGGCCTTGGGCACAGATACGCAGTATTTT
>TRBJ2-7|.|TRBV6-1|TRBD1
CASSEARTGPYEQYF
TGTGCCAGCAGTGAAGCAAGGACAGGGCCCTACGAGCAGTACTTC
>TRBJ1-6|.|TRBV6-5|.
CASSQDLDYSPLHF
TGTGCCAGCAGTCAGGACTTAGATTATTCACCCCTCCACTTT
>TRBJ2-2|.|TRBV5-6|TRBD1
CASSYAGQGAQGTGELFF
TGTGCCAGCAGCTATGCGGGACAGGGGGCGCAGGGCACCGGGGAGCTGTTTTTT
>TRBJ1-5|.|TRBV19|.
CASSIAWGAQPQHF
TGTGCCAGTAGTATTGCTTGGGGCGCTCAGCCCCAGCATTTT
>TRBJ1-5|.|TRBV7-2|.
CASSPPNQPQHF
TGTGCCAGCAGCCCCCCTAATCAGCCCCAGCATTTT
>TRBJ1-2|.|TRBV24-1|.
CATSDYTGGDGYTF
TGTGCCACCAGTGACTATACGGGGGGGGATGGCTACACCTTC
>TRBJ2-2|.|TRBV7-7|.
CASSQGWELFF
TGTGCCAGCAGCCAGGGCTGGGAGCTGTTTTTT